One sample yielded the 23 T cell receptor beta chains listed below, sequenced in a study of cytomegalovirus exposure and HLA in healthy donors. The PCR contained 60 Vbeta and 13 Jbeta primers. Data came from immunoSEQ multiplex PCR; TCRdb stores just in-frame clones and leaves some out. The profile shows more than 95,000 clones, around 81% of them singletons. The source material was PBMCs. These receptors came from a female donor in good health and CMV-seronegative.

This chain joins TRBV19 and TRBJ2-2; 13 bases are a match to TRBD2. The junction had 8 bases not matched to a gene; V was cut back by 0 bases and J by 7 bases. The CDR3 is made up of 18 amino acids. Germline V gene data show CDR1 as LNHDA and CDR2 as SQIVND (reference sequence). The CDR3 DNA reads as TGTGCCAGTAGTATAGAGAAGGGACTAGCGGGGTTTCACGGGGAGCTGTTTTTT. Residues: CASSIEKGLAGFHGELFF. Combining the CDR3 with reference TRBV19 and TRBJ2-2 gives the whole variable domain DGGITQSPKYLFRKEGQNVTLSCEQNLNHDAMYWYRQDPGQGLRLIYYSQIVNDFQKGDIAEGYSVSREKKESFPLTVTSAQKNPTAFYLCASSIEKGLAGFHGELFFGEGSRLTVL.

The genes are TRBV19 and TRBJ2-5; 8 bases fit TRBD1. CDR3 length: 13 amino acids. V gave up 4 bases and J gave up 2 bases; unmatched junction bases: 0. Germline-derived CDR1 and CDR2 are LNHDA and SQIVND (reference sequence). The CDR3 loop is CASSRDRQETQYF. CDR3 nucleotide sequence: TGTGCCAGTAGTAGGGACAGGCAAGAGACCCAGTACTTC.

The chain employs TRBV2 and TRBJ1-1, with D tentatively TRBD1 (6 bases). This CDR3 spans 14 amino acids. V lost 6 bases and J lost 7, with 18 bases in between. The germline V gene has CDR1 SNHLY and CDR2 FYNNEI. CDR3 in DNA: TGTGCCAGCAGGAGGGATGGGACAACGGGTGAAGCTTTCTTT. Translated, it gives CASRRDGTTGEAFF.

This sequence joins TRBV9 and TRBJ2-3; a weak D match, TRBD2 (7 bases). Between the trimmed V and J ends, which lost 5 bases and 8 bases, there was a span of 15 bases. The CDR3 has 13 residues. The germline gives CDR1 SGDLS, CDR2 YYNGEE. The CDR3 loop is CASSRGAVGTQYF. CDR3 bases: TGTGCCAGCAGTCGGGGGGCTGTGGGTACGCAGTATTTT.

This clone was seen a few times. The genes are TRBV6-5 and TRBJ2-7, with TRBD2 identical over 8 bases. The CDR3 is 15 amino acids. Trimming at V came to 2 bases and at J to 7 bases, leaving 10 bases not matched to a gene. Germline loops: CDR1 MNHEY, CDR2 SVGAGI. The CDR3 DNA follows: TGTGCCAGCAGTTACCCCACGGGGGGGCATGGGGAGCAGTACTTC. Amino acids: CASSYPTGGHGEQYF.

The chain is built from TRBV9 and TRBJ2-5; TRBD2 matches at 11 bases. The CDR3 runs to 17 residues. Germline values: CDR1 SGDLS, CDR2 YYNGEE. With 6 bases clipped from V and 2 bases from J, the junction kept 12 bases outside the gene matches. CDR3: CASTRTSGPRYQETQYF. CDR3 DNA: TGTGCCAGCACTAGGACTAGCGGGCCGAGGTATCAAGAGACCCAGTACTTC.

This chain connects TRBV27 to TRBJ1-2, with D hard to call. This CDR3 region has 13 residues. V dropped 2 bases and J dropped 4 bases, with 8 bases sitting between them. Germline V gene data show CDR1 as MNHEY and CDR2 as SMNVEV (reference sequence). CDR3 DNA sequence: TGTGCCAGCAGTTTAACCCACACCTATGGCTACACCTTC. It specifies CASSLTHTYGYTF.

The chain recombines TRBV5-1 with TRBJ2-1, with TRBD1 matching over 9 bases. The ends lost 5 bases at V and 0 bases at J; junction bases unmatched: 9. This CDR3 region has 17 residues. Per germline, CDR1 SGHRS and CDR2 YFSETQ. CDR3 nucleotides: TGCGCCAGCAGTCTATATACAGGGGGCAGCTCCTACAATGAGCAGTTCTTC. Translated, it gives CASSLYTGGSSYNEQFF.

The J gene is TRBJ1-3, the V gene TRBV2; 8 nucleotides match TRBD1. The CDR3 sequence is 14 residues long. J was trimmed by 4 bases and V by 3 bases; bases with no gene match: 2. Germline V CDR1 and CDR2: SNHLY, FYNNEI. In DNA, the CDR3 is TGTGCCAGCAGTGAGCAGGGGGCGGGAAACACCATATATTTT. It translates to CASSEQGAGNTIYF.

The chain joins TRBV7-9 to TRBJ2-7, with a weak D call TRBD2 (5 bases). V lost 5 bases and J 2 bases, leaving 13 bases between the germline ends. Germline assignment: CDR1 SEHNR and CDR2 FQNEAQ (reference sequence). This CDR3 is built from 14 residues. The CDR3 DNA is TGTGCCAGCAGCCGAACCGGGGTCCCCTACGAGCAGTACTTC. This encodes CASSRTGVPYEQYF.

This rearrangement joins TRBV20-1 to TRBJ1-2; D remains unclear. Trimming stripped 3 bases from V and 8 bases from J, with 10 bases between. This CDR3 has 11 amino acids. In germline, CDR1 is DFQATT, CDR2 SNEGSKA (reference sequence). CDR3 sequence (DNA): TGCAGTGCTAGGCGGGGAGAGGGCTACACCTTC. Translated: CSARRGEGYTF.

This chain connects TRBV6-5 to TRBJ2-2; maybe TRBD1 (6 bases). CDR1 and CDR2 from the germline V gene are MNHEY and SVGAGI. This CDR3 is built from 15 residues. V dropped 2 bases and J dropped 4 bases, with 11 bases sitting between them. The CDR3 here is CASSYVTGVTGELFF. CDR3 in DNA: TGTGCCAGCAGTTACGTGACAGGCGTCACCGGGGAGCTGTTTTTT.

The V call is TRBV6-6, the J call TRBJ1-2; D may be TRBD1 (5 bases). The CDR3 length is 14 residues. Germline V CDR1 and CDR2: MNHNY, SVGAGI (reference sequence). Trimming cost V 6 bases and J 8 bases, with 19 bases left between them. The CDR3 loop reads CASSPDTGGRGYTF. The CDR3 coding sequence is TGTGCCAGCAGCCCGGACACGGGGGGGAGGGGCTACACCTTC.

The V and J genes are TRBV6-4 and TRBJ2-3; possible D gene TRBD2, 6 bases. V was clipped by 0 bases and J by 4 bases, with 11 bases between them. The CDR3 totals 15 residues. The germline V gene encodes CDR1 MRHNA and CDR2 SNTAGT. The CDR3 loop reads CASSDSNSGADTQYF. Written as DNA, the CDR3 is TGTGCCAGCAGTGACTCGAATTCGGGAGCAGATACGCAGTATTTT.

This chain connects TRBV9 to TRBJ2-7, with D perhaps matching TRBD2 (6 bases). Trimming removed 3 bases from V and 3 bases from J, with 19 bases in between. Germline lookup yields CDR1 SGDLS and CDR2 YYNGEE. The length of the CDR3 is 16 residues. CDR3 bases: TGTGCCAGCAGCGCCAAGCGGGTCGGGCAGTTCTACGAGCAGTACTTC. Its protein product is CASSAKRVGQFYEQYF.

The chain uses TRBV2 and TRBJ1-5; 7 bases are shared with TRBD1. The germline V gene has CDR1 SNHLY and CDR2 FYNNEI. This CDR3 region has 15 residues. Losses at the gene ends were 9 bases for V and 1 base for J; bases not matched to a gene: 9. This CDR3 reads CASSTGVISNQPQHF. CDR3 coding DNA: TGTGCCAGTTCCACAGGGGTGATAAGCAATCAGCCCCAGCATTTT.

The chain is built from TRBV2 and TRBJ1-5; TRBD1 matches 9 bases. The germline V gene encodes CDR1 SNHLY and CDR2 FYNNEI. V shed 7 bases, J shed 1 base, and the junction held 5 bases outside the gene matches. This CDR3 has 15 residues. In DNA form, the CDR3 reads TGTGCCAGCATTAGAGGACAGGGGAGCAATCAGCCCCAGCATTTT. Its protein product is CASIRGQGSNQPQHF.

CDR3 loop: CASSQATGTQPQHF. In DNA, the CDR3 is TGCGCCAGCAGCCAAGCGACAGGGACTCAGCCCCAGCATTTT. The rearrangement joins TRBV4-1 to TRBJ1-5; the match to TRBD1 covers 7 bases. From germline, CDR1 is MGHRA and CDR2 YSYEKL. V was clipped by 1 base and J by 6 bases; unmatched bases: 3. This CDR3 contains 14 residues.

This chain uses TRBV9 with TRBJ2-7, with D possibly being TRBD1 (6 bases). Trimming removed 3 bases at V and 1 base at J, with 14 bases between. Germline V gene lookup returns CDR1 SGDLS and CDR2 YYNGEE. The CDR3 totals 15 residues. CDR3 protein: CASSATGTPSYEQYF. CDR3 nucleotides: TGTGCCAGCAGCGCGACCGGGACACCATCCTACGAGCAGTACTTC.

This clone was seen a few times. The V and J genes are TRBV7-9 and TRBJ2-1; D possibly corresponds to TRBD1 (5 bases). Germline V CDR1 and CDR2: SEHNR, FQNEAQ (reference sequence). This CDR3 spans 12 amino acids. V was pared by 1 base and J by 10 bases, with 8 bases between. In nucleotides, the CDR3 is TGTGCCAGCAGCTTAGATCCAGGGGAGCAGTTCTTC. Its translation: CASSLDPGEQFF.

This clone was seen only a few times. The V call is TRBV10-3, the J call TRBJ2-1, with TRBD2 matching over 11 bases. The length of the CDR3 is 15 residues. The junction had 7 bases not matched to a gene; V was cut back by 4 bases and J by 8 bases. CDR1 and CDR2 from the germline V gene are ENHRY and SYGVKD. As DNA, the CDR3 is TGTGCCATCAGTGTAGCTAGCGGGGGGTCAGATGAGCAGTTCTTC. Its translation is CAISVASGGSDEQFF.

This clone was detected once. The chain is built from TRBV9 and TRBJ1-3; no definite D call. Trimming took 0 bases from V and 3 from J, leaving 10 bases between them. CDR3 size: 15 residues. Germline lookup yields CDR1 SGDLS and CDR2 YYNGEE. As DNA, the CDR3 is TGTGCCAGCAGCGTAGCCGGGGTGGTTGGAAACACCATATATTTT. It yields the protein CASSVAGVVGNTIYF.

This chain connects TRBV27 to TRBJ2-6, with TRBD2 identical over 7 bases. The germline V gene has CDR1 MNHEY and CDR2 SMNVEV (reference sequence). V shed 4 bases and J 4 bases; nucleotides not matched to a gene: 4. CDR3 size: 15 residues. The chain's CDR3 is CASSSTSSGANVLTF. CDR3 coding DNA: TGTGCCAGCAGTTCGACTAGCTCCGGGGCCAACGTCCTGACTTTC.